Given below is one T cell receptor beta chain in context. Germline CDR1 is SGHDT and CDR2 is YYEEEE. V was cut by 2 bases and J by 5 bases, with 16 bases left in between. The CDR3 contains 15 residues. This record belongs to a study of cytomegalovirus exposure and HLA in healthy donors. Overall study: Genetic ancestry analysis placed 81% of the approximately 400 donors that were genotyped in the Caucasian-associated cluster.

PCR amplification relied on 60 Vbeta primers (plus 13 Jbeta primers). Some clones are missing from TCRdb's copy, which holds only in-frame ones; the method was immunoSEQ multiplex PCR. The sample has some 110,000 clones; the top ten hold approximately 3.7%. The sequencing sample was made of PBMCs. The clonotype comes from a man under 40 in good health and CMV-seronegative. V is TRBV5-6 and J is TRBJ2-5; TRBD2 is a possible D gene (5 bases). This CDR3 is CASSFKLAPGETQYF. CDR3 nucleotide sequence: TGTGCCAGCAGCTTTAAGCTAGCTCCCGGTGAGACCCAGTACTTC. Using reference TRBV5-6 and TRBJ2-5 for the parts outside the CDR3, the full variable domain is DAGVTQSPTHLIKTRGQQVTLRCSPKSGHDTVSWYQQALGQGPQFIFQYYEEEERQRGNFPDRFSGHQFPNYSSELNVNALLLGDSALYLCASSFKLAPGETQYFGPGTRLLVL.